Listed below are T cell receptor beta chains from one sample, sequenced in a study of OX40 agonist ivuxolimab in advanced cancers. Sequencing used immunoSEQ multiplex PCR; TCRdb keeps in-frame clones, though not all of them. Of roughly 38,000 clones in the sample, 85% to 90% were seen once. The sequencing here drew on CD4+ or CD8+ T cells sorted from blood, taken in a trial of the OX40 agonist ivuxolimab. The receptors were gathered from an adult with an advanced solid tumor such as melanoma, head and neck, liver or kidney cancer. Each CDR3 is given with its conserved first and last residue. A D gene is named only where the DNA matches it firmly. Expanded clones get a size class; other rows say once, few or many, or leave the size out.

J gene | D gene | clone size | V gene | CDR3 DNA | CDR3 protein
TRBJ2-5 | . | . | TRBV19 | TGTGCCAGTAAGGAGGGAGAGACCCAGTACTTC | CASKEGETQYF
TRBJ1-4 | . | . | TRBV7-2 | TGTGCCAGCAGCCCAACAGGGTTAAATGAAAAACTGTTTTTT | CASSPTGLNEKLFF
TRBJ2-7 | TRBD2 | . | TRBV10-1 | TGCGCCAGCAGTGAGGGACTAGCGTACGAGCAGTACTTC | CASSEGLAYEQYF
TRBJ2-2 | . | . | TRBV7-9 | TGTGCCAGCAGCTTGGACACCTACACCGGGGAGCTGTTTTTT | CASSLDTYTGELFF
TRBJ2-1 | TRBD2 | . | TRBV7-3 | TGTGCCAGCAGCCCCCAGGGAGCGGGAACCTACAATGAGCAGTTCTTC | CASSPQGAGTYNEQFF
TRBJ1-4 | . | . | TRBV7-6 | TGTGCCAGCAGCTCAGGTGAAAAACTGTTTTTT | CASSSGEKLFF
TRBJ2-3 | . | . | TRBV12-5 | TGTGCTAGTGGTGGAGCCCACGGGGACACTAGCACAGATACGCAGTATTTT | CASGGAHGDTSTDTQYF
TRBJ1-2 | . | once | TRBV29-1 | TGCAGCGTTGAAGGCCCGGGAGGTGGCTACACCTTC | CSVEGPGGGYTF
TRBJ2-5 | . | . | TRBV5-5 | TGTGCCAGCAGCTCACTGGTAGGGGTGGGGGAGACCCAGTACTTC | CASSSLVGVGETQYF
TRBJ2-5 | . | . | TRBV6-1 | TGTGCCAGCAGTGAACGCGGAGATGGGGGGACCCAGTACTTC | CASSERGDGGTQYF
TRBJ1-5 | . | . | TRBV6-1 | TGTGCCAGCAGTGAATCCCGCGACCAGCCCCAGCATTTT | CASSESRDQPQHF
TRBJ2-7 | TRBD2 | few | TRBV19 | TGTGCCACCAGAGAGGCTATGGGCGGGAGTAAGTACGAGCAGTACTTC | CATREAMGGSKYEQYF
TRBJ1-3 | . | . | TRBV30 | TGTGCCTGGAGTGGTCTGCTCTCTGGAAACACCATATATTTT | CAWSGLLSGNTIYF
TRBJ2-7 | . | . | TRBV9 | TGTGCCAGCAGCGTAGGAGTGGGAGTTAACGAGCAGTACTTC | CASSVGVGVNEQYF
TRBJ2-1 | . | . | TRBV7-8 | TGTGCCAGCAGTTCCGGGACAAACCGTAATGAGCAGTTCTTC | CASSSGTNRNEQFF
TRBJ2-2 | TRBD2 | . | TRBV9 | TGTGCCAGCAGCGTAGGAGGTAGCGGGAGGCCGAACACCGGGGAGCTGTTTTTT | CASSVGGSGRPNTGELFF
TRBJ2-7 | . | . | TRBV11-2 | TGTACCAGCAGCTTATCCTTCGACGAGCAGTACTTC | CTSSLSFDEQYF
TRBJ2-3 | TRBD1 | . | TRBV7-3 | TGTGCCAGCAGCTCGGGACAGCTCACAGATACGCAGTATTTT | CASSSGQLTDTQYF
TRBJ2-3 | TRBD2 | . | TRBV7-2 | TGTGCCGGAAGATTTAGCGGGATAGGCACAGATACGCAGTATTTT | CAGRFSGIGTDTQYF
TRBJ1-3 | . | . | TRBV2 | TGTGCCAGCTTTAGGGGGGGGACCGGAAACACCATATATTTT | CASFRGGTGNTIYF
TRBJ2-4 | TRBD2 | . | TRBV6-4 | TGTGCCAGCAGTGAGCTAGCGGGGGCTGGCATTCAGTACTTC | CASSELAGAGIQYF
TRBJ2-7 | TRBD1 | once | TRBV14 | TGTGCCAGCAGCCAATACAGGGGGCCCTACGAGCAGTACTTC | CASSQYRGPYEQYF
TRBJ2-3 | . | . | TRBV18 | TGTGCCAGCTCGCTAGAGCTGGCACGCACAGATACGCAGTATTTT | CASSLELARTDTQYF
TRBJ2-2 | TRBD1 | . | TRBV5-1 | TGCGCCAGCAGCTTGTGGGACAGGGAAACCGGGGAGCTGTTTTTT | CASSLWDRETGELFF
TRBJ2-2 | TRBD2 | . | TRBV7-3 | TGTGCCAGCAGCTTTTTGGGAGGGTCCGGCGGGGAGCTGTTTTTT | CASSFLGGSGGELFF
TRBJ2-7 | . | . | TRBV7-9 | TGTGCCAGCAGATCCGGGACCGACTCCTACGAGCAGTACTTC | CASRSGTDSYEQYF
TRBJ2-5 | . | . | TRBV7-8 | TGTGCCAGCAGCCCCCGGATCCGGGTGACCCAGTACTTC | CASSPRIRVTQYF
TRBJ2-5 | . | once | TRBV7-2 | TGTGCCAGCAGCTTAGAGGCGGGAAGCCAAGAGACCCAGTACTTC | CASSLEAGSQETQYF
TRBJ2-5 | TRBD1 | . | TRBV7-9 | TGTGCCAGCAGCTGGGACAGCCACCAAGAGACCCAGTACTTC | CASSWDSHQETQYF
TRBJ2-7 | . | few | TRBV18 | TGTGCCAGCTCACCAGGGCTATCTTACGAGCAGTACTTC | CASSPGLSYEQYF
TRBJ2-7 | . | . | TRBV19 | TGTGCCAGTACCACCCCGGGGGTCCCCGAGCAGTACTTC | CASTTPGVPEQYF
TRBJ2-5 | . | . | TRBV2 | TGTGCCAGCAGCACGACAAGTGGGGGCGAGACCCAGTACTTC | CASSTTSGGETQYF
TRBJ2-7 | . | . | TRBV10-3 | TGTGCCATCAGTGAAACATTTACAGGGCTCTCCTACGAGCAGTACTTC | CAISETFTGLSYEQYF
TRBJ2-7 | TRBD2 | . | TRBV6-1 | TGTGCCAGCAGGCGGGGCCTAGCGGGAACCTACGAGCAGTACTTC | CASRRGLAGTYEQYF
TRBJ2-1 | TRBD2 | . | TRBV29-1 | TGCAGCGTTGTGGGCGGGGGGCAAAATGAGCAGTTCTTC | CSVVGGGQNEQFF
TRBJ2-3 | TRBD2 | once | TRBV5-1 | TGCGCCAGCAGCTTGGAAGCGGGGAACACAGATACGCAGTATTTT | CASSLEAGNTDTQYF
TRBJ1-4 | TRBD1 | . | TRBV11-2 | TGTGCCAGCAGCTTAGAGCGACAGGGGAGGTTAGAACTGTTTTTT | CASSLERQGRLELFF
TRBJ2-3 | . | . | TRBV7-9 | TGTGCCAGCAGCACCGGGACACGTCTTGGCACAGATACGCAGTATTTT | CASSTGTRLGTDTQYF
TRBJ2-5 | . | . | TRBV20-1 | TGCAGTGCTAGGAGGGCAGAGACCCAGTACTTC | CSARRAETQYF
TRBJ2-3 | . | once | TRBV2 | TGTGCCAGCAGTGAAATGGATACGCAGTATTTT | CASSEMDTQYF